This T cell receptor (beta chain) originates from a study of radiotherapy plus CTLA-4 blockade in lung cancer. General observations from the study: TCR clones of tumor origin grew in blood after radiotherapy plus ipilimumab.

This clone was picked up many times. The antigen is undetermined. V lost 0 bases, J lost 0 bases, and 6 bases lay in between. The CDR3 loop spans 15 amino acids. Germline CDR1 is PRHDT and CDR2 is FYEKMQ (reference sequence). Chemo-refractory metastatic non-small-cell lung cancer patients were treated with focal radiation plus CTLA-4 blockade with ipilimumab. This table comes from immunoSEQ multiplex PCR, and its TCRdb copy is limited to in-frame clones, with some not included. The table shows about 67,000 clones, with approximately 79% occurring only once. This clonotype was obtained from a human donor with non-small cell lung cancer whose response to radiotherapy plus ipilimumab could not be evaluated. Some clones in this sample may be carry-over from other donors' samples. The chain recombines TRBV13 with TRBJ1-3, with D unresolved. The sequenced sample was peripheral blood, obtained from a patient treated with radiotherapy plus ipilimumab. CDR3 coding DNA: TGTGCCAGCAGCTTAGGCCGGGACTCTGGAAACACCATATATTTT. It is translated as CASSLGRDSGNTIYF.